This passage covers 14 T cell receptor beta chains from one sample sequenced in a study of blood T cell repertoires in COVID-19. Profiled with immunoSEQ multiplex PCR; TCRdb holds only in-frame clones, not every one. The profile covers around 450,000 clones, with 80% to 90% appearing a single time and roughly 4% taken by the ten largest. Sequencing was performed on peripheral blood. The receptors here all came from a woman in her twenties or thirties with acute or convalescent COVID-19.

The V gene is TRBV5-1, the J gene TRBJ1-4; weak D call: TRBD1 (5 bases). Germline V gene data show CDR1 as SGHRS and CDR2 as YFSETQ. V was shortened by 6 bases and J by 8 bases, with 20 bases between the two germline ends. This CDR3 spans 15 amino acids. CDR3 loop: CASKVRSWGGEKLFF. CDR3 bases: TGCGCCAGCAAGGTCAGGAGCTGGGGCGGCGAAAAACTGTTTTTT.

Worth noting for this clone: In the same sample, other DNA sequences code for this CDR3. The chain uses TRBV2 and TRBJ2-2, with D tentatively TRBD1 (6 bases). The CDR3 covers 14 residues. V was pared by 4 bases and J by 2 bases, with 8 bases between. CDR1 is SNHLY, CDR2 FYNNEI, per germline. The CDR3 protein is CASSGGRNTGELFF. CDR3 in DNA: TGTGCCAGCAGTGGGGGGCGTAACACCGGGGAGCTGTTTTTT.

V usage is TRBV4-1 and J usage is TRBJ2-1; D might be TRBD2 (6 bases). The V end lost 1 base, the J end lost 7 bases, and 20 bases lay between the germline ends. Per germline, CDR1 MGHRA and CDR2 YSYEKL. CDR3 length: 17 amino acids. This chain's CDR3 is CASSQVDMGLPGNEQFF. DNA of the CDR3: TGCGCCAGCAGCCAAGTAGACATGGGACTCCCGGGGAATGAGCAGTTCTTC.

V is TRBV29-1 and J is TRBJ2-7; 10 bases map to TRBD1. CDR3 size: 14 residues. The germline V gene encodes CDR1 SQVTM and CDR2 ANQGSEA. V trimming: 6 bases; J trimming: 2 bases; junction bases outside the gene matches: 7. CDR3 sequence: CSVEDRGTTYEQYF. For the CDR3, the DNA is TGCAGCGTGGAGGACAGGGGGACCACCTACGAGCAGTACTTC.

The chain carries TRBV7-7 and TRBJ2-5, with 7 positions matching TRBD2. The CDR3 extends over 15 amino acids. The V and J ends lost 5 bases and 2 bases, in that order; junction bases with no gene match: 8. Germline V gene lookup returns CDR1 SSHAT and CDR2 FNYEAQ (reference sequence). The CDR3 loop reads CASSPGGAGQETQYF. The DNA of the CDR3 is TGTGCCAGCAGCCCAGGAGGAGCGGGGCAAGAGACCCAGTACTTC.

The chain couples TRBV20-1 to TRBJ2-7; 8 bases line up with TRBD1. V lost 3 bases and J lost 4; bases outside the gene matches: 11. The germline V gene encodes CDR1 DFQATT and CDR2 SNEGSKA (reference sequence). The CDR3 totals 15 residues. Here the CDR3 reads CSASSGTGYTYEQYF. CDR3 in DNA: TGCAGTGCTAGTAGTGGGACAGGATATACTTACGAGCAGTACTTC.

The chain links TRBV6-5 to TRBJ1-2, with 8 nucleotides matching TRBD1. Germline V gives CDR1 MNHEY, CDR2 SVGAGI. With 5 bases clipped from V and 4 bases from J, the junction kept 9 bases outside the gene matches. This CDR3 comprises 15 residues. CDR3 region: CASSLRQGSFYGYTF. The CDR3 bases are TGTGCCAGCAGTCTCCGACAGGGGTCTTTCTATGGCTACACCTTC.

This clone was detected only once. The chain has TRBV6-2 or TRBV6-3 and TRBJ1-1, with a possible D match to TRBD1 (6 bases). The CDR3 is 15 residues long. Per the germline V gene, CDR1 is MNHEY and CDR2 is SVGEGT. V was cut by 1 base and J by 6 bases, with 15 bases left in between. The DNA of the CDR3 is TGTGCCAGCAGTTACTTTGGCAGGGGATTCGCTGAAGCTTTCTTT. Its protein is CASSYFGRGFAEAFF.

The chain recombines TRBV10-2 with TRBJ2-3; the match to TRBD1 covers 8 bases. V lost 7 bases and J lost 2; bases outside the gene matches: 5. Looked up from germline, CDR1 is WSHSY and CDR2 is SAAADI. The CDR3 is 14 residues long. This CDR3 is CASTGQGLTDTQYF. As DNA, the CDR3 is TGCGCCAGCACAGGACAGGGCCTCACAGATACGCAGTATTTT.

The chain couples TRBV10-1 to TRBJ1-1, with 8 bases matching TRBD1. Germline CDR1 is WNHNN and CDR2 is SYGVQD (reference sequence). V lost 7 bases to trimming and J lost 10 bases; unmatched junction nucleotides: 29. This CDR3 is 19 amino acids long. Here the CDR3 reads CASTTPGQENPREERRAFF. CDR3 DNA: TGCGCCAGCACCACCCCGGGACAGGAAAACCCCAGAGAGGAGAGGCGAGCTTTCTTT.

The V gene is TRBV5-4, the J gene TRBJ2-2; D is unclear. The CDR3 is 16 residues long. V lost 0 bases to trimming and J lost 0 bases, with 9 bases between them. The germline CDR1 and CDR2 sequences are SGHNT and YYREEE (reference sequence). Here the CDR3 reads CASSLAGSANTGELFF. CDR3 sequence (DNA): TGTGCCAGCAGCTTGGCCGGGTCCGCGAACACCGGGGAGCTGTTTTTT.

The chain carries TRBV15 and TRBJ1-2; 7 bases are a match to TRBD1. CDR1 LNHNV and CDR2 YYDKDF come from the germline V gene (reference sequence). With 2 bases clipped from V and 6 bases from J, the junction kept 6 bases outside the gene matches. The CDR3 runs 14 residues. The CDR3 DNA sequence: TGTGCCACCAGCAGATTACAGGGGAACGATGGCTACACCTTC. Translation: CATSRLQGNDGYTF.

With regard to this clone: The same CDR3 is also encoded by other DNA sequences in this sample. Here the CDR3 reads CATSDTDSYGYTF. CDR3 DNA sequence: TGTGCCACCAGTGACACAGATTCCTATGGCTACACCTTC. This rearrangement joins TRBV24-1 to TRBJ1-2; D not certain. Germline V gene lookup returns CDR1 KGHDR and CDR2 SFDVKD. The V end was cut by 4 bases, the J end by 4 bases, with 9 bases between. The CDR3 has 13 residues.

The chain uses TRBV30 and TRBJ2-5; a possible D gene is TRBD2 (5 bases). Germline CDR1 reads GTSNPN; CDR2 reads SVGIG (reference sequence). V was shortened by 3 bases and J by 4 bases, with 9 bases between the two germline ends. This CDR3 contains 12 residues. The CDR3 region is CAWRRVRETQYF. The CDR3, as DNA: TGTGCCTGGAGGAGGGTCCGAGAGACCCAGTACTTC.